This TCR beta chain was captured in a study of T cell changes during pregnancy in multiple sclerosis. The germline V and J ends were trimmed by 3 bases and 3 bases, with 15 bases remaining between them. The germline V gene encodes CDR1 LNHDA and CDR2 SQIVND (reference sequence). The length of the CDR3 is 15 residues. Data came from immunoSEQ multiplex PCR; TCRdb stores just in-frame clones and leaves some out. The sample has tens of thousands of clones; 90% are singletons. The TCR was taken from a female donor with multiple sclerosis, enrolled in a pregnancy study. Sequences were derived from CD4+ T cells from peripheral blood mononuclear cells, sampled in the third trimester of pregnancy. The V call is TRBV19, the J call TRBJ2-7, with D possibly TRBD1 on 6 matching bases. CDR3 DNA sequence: TGTGCCAGTAGTATTAGAAGCAGGGGAGACTACGAGCAGTACTTC. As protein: CASSIRSRGDYEQYF.